This T cell receptor beta chain was sequenced during a study of T cell changes during pregnancy in multiple sclerosis. Assay used: immunoSEQ multiplex PCR; TCRdb lists only in-frame clones, some missing. The profile shows over 50,000 clones, 80% to 95% of them singletons. CDR1 SQVTM and CDR2 ANQGSEA come from the germline V gene. V dropped 7 bases and J dropped 2 bases, with 6 bases sitting between them. The CDR3 covers 11 residues. Sequencing was performed on peripheral blood, taken in the first trimester of pregnancy. The chain combines TRBV29-1 with TRBJ2-1, with no clear D. This receptor was obtained from a female donor with multiple sclerosis, enrolled in a pregnancy study. CDR3 loop: CSAETYNEQFF. The CDR3 nucleotides read TGCAGCGCCGAGACCTACAATGAGCAGTTCTTC.